This T cell receptor (beta chain) was found in a study of response to subunit inactivated influenza vaccine. General study results and limits: The authors suggested that few new T cells are recruited per seasonal influenza vaccination.

This clonotype was detected only a few times. The antigen is undetermined. This CDR3 region has 15 residues. Germline V lookup: CDR1 LGHNA, CDR2 YNFKEQ. Trimming took off 0 bases at V and 2 bases at J, with 9 bases between the two ends. TCRdb independently ran MiXCR on the RT-PCR reads; one entry per CDR3 protein. The sample includes over 450,000 distinct CDR3 sequences, 13% of them seen just once. The sample consisted of PBMCs from blood, taken roughly 6 weeks after vaccination. The chain uses TRBV4-2 and TRBJ2-3; D remains ambiguous. The sequence derives from a man in his fifties or sixties who received an inactivated influenza vaccine. The CDR3 coding sequence is TGTGCCAGCAGCCAAGAAGAAGGTGACACAGATACGCAGTATTTT. The encoded protein is CASSQEEGDTDTQYF.